The present entry profiles one TCR beta chain with its context. No antigen is known for it. The entirety of the isolated RNA underwent reverse transcription, so expressed TCRB transcripts were sequenced. Assay: immunoSEQ multiplex PCR; the TCRdb copy retains only in-frame clones and omits some. The sample lists 500,000 to 700,000 clones, less than 20% seen once, with around 0.095% in the top ten. These data originate in a study of beta chain features in type 1 diabetes. Study-wide results and limits: There were fewer insertions and more deletions at the VDJ junctions of type 1 diabetes patients. The cDNA sequencing approach could over-represent high-TCR-expressing cells. The study notes PCR might favor shorter templates equally in patients and controls.

This CDR3 has 15 residues. V shed 0 bases and J shed 4 bases, with 13 bases lying between them. Germline loops: CDR1 SGHRS, CDR2 YFSETQ. This clonotype originated in a man aged 18 to 30 in good health. The sequencing input was naive CD4+ T cells from blood. The chain carries TRBV5-1 and TRBJ2-5; D is undetermined. This chain's CDR3 is CASSLVKGLRETQYF. CDR3 sequence (DNA): TGCGCCAGCAGCTTGGTCAAGGGTTTGAGAGAGACCCAGTACTTC. Combining the CDR3 with reference TRBV5-1 and TRBJ2-5 gives the whole variable domain KAGVTQTPRYLIKTRGQQVTLSCSPISGHRSVSWYQQTPGQGLQFLFEYFSETQRNKGNFPGRFSGRQFSNSRSEMNVSTLELGDSALYLCASSLVKGLRETQYFGPGTRLLVL.